The 16 T cell receptor beta chains reported below all come from one sample, sequenced in a study of cytomegalovirus exposure and HLA in healthy donors. Sequencing used immunoSEQ multiplex PCR; TCRdb keeps in-frame clones, though not all of them. The sample contains approximately 280,000 clones, approximately 87% of which appear only once. The sequencing sample was made of PBMCs. The receptors were gathered from a young woman in good health and CMV-seronegative.

The chain has TRBV5-1 and TRBJ2-7, with TRBD2 identical over 7 bases. The CDR3 sequence is 14 residues long. Germline CDR1 SGHRS, CDR2 YFSETQ. The V and J ends lost 4 bases and 2 bases, in that order; junction bases with no gene match: 6. In DNA, the CDR3 is TGCGCCAGCAGCCCCGGGGGAGGGACCTACGAGCAGTACTTC. It specifies CASSPGGGTYEQYF.

The chain uses TRBV10-3 and TRBJ2-7; 10 bases match TRBD1. The CDR3 contains 14 residues. The J segment lost 2 bases and the V segment lost 9 bases, leaving 7 bases of the junction unmatched. CDR1 and CDR2 (germline): ENHRY, SYGVKD. CDR3 bases: TGTGCCATGGGACAGGGGACGAAAGCCTACGAGCAGTACTTC. Translation gives CAMGQGTKAYEQYF.

The chain couples TRBV5-4 to TRBJ2-7; D may be TRBD2 (6 bases). V shed 0 bases and J shed 0 bases, with 13 bases lying between them. The CDR3 is 16 amino acids. Germline values: CDR1 SGHNT, CDR2 YYREEE (reference sequence). The CDR3, as DNA: TGTGCCAGCAGCTTGGTAGTCGGGGGTCCCTCCTACGAGCAGTACTTC. This sequence encodes CASSLVVGGPSYEQYF.

The chain recombines TRBV28 with TRBJ2-5; 7 nucleotides agree with TRBD1. The V and J ends lost 5 bases and 4 bases, in that order; junction bases with no gene match: 4. The CDR3 has 13 residues. CDR1 and CDR2 from the germline V gene are MDHEN and SYDVKM. In DNA, the CDR3 is TGTGCCAGCAGTCCAGGGGGACGAGAGACCCAGTACTTC. It yields the protein CASSPGGRETQYF.

The chain joins TRBV5-4 to TRBJ1-2; D is unresolved. The V gene lost 0 bases and the J gene lost 2 bases, with 5 bases spanning the gap. Per germline, CDR1 SGHNT and CDR2 YYREEE (reference sequence). The CDR3 runs to 13 residues. DNA for the CDR3: TGTGCCAGCAGCTTGGCAGGCAACTATGGCTACACCTTC. Translation: CASSLAGNYGYTF.

This chain connects TRBV27 to TRBJ2-1; perhaps TRBD2 as D (5 bases). The germline CDR1 and CDR2 sequences are MNHEY and SMNVEV (reference sequence). The CDR3 is 15 amino acids. V lost 2 bases to trimming and J lost 3 bases, with 11 bases between them. CDR3 coding DNA: TGTGCCAGCAGTTTAACTCTAGCCCTCTACAATGAGCAGTTCTTC. It specifies CASSLTLALYNEQFF.

The V call is TRBV27, the J call TRBJ2-3; maybe TRBD2 (5 bases). The germline V and J ends were trimmed by 4 bases and 2 bases, with 19 bases remaining between them. The CDR3 loop spans 17 amino acids. CDR1 is MNHEY and CDR2 is SMNVEV in the germline V gene (reference sequence). DNA of the CDR3: TGTGCCAGCAGTTCCTCCGCCTACCAGCGGCCCACAGATACGCAGTATTTT. Translation gives CASSSSAYQRPTDTQYF.

This clone was seen a few times. The chain has TRBV14 and TRBJ1-5; no firm D call. Germline V gene data show CDR1 as SGHDN and CDR2 as FVKESK. The CDR3 totals 13 residues. Trimming cost V 3 bases and J 7 bases, with 10 bases left between them. The CDR3 DNA reads as TGTGCCAGCAGCCAGGACCGGAGGCAGCCCCAGCATTTT. Amino acids: CASSQDRRQPQHF. Variable domain in full (rest from reference TRBV14 and TRBJ1-5): EAGVTQFPSHSVIEKGQTVTLRCDPISGHDNLYWYRRVMGKEIKFLLHFVKESKQDESGMPNNRFLAERTGGTYSTLKVQPAELEDSGVYFCASSQDRRQPQHFGDGTRLSIL.

This clone showed up just once. This sample includes further DNA sequences coding for the same CDR3. The CDR3 loop reads CASSFSRMNTEAFF. In DNA form, the CDR3 reads TGCGCCAGCAGCTTTAGCCGAATGAACACTGAAGCTTTCTTT. This chain uses TRBV5-1 with TRBJ1-1, with D unresolved. This CDR3 has 14 amino acids. Trimming removed 2 bases at V and 0 bases at J, with 8 bases between. Germline values: CDR1 SGHRS, CDR2 YFSETQ.

The V gene is TRBV25-1, the J gene TRBJ1-5; a possible D gene is TRBD1 (5 bases). The CDR3 spans 14 residues. The V and J ends lost 3 bases and 2 bases respectively, with 8 bases between them. The V gene's germline CDR1 is MGHDK and CDR2 SYGVNS. CDR3 sequence reads: CASSDQGRNQPQHF. CDR3 DNA sequence: TGTGCCAGCAGTGATCAGGGCCGCAATCAGCCCCAGCATTTT.

CDR3 amino acids: CASSLISGDYNEQFF. The CDR3 coding sequence is TGTGCCAGCAGTTTAATTAGCGGAGATTACAATGAGCAGTTCTTC. This sequence joins TRBV27 and TRBJ2-1, with D perhaps matching TRBD2 (6 bases). This CDR3 contains 15 residues. V lost 2 bases and J lost 4, with 12 bases in between. Germline loops: CDR1 MNHEY, CDR2 SMNVEV (reference sequence).

The rearrangement links TRBV28 to TRBJ2-5; a possible D gene is TRBD2 (5 bases). V lost 7 bases, J lost 5 bases, and 20 bases lay in between. Germline values: CDR1 MDHEN, CDR2 SYDVKM. The CDR3 is 15 residues long. The CDR3 sequence is CASMRGQVGWETQYF. Written as DNA, the CDR3 is TGTGCCAGCATGCGCGGGCAGGTTGGCTGGGAGACCCAGTACTTC.

V usage is TRBV27 and J usage is TRBJ2-7, with 14 bases matching TRBD2. From germline, CDR1 is MNHEY and CDR2 SMNVEV (reference sequence). The ends lost 5 bases at V and 6 bases at J; junction bases unmatched: 6. The CDR3 sequence is 15 residues long. The CDR3 loop is CASSPGTSGSGEQYF. Written as DNA, the CDR3 is TGTGCCAGCAGTCCCGGGACTAGCGGGAGCGGCGAGCAGTACTTC.

V gene TRBV7-9 combines with J gene TRBJ1-1; possible D gene TRBD1, 6 bases. CDR3 length: 18 residues. The germline V gene has CDR1 SEHNR and CDR2 FQNEAQ (reference sequence). Deletions cut 5 bases from V and 6 bases from J, with 28 bases between. The CDR3 DNA reads TGTGCCAGCAGCCACCCCCAGGGCATTTCGGGGGGCCCTTCTGAAGCTTTCTTT. Amino acids: CASSHPQGISGGPSEAFF.

The V call is TRBV5-1, the J call TRBJ1-3, with D tentatively TRBD1 (6 bases). This CDR3 has 14 residues. V dropped 4 bases and J dropped 4 bases, with 12 bases sitting between them. Germline lookup yields CDR1 SGHRS and CDR2 YFSETQ. The CDR3 spells CASSPDSGGNTIYF. DNA for the CDR3: TGCGCCAGCAGCCCGGACAGTGGAGGAAACACCATATATTTT.

The rearrangement joins TRBV5-6 to TRBJ1-1; 7 nucleotides agree with TRBD1. The CDR3 has 15 residues. J lost 0 bases, V lost 1 base, and 3 bases had no gene match. Germline V lookup: CDR1 SGHDT, CDR2 YYEEEE. The CDR3: CASSLRTGLNTEAFF. For the CDR3, the DNA is TGTGCCAGCAGCTTGCGGACAGGCCTGAACACTGAAGCTTTCTTT.